The rows below give T cell receptor beta chains drawn from one sample of a study of preoperative IRX-2 immunotherapy in early breast cancer. This table comes from immunoSEQ multiplex PCR, and its TCRdb copy is limited to in-frame clones, with some not included. The sample carries around 25,000 clones, roughly 90% recorded once. Sequenced here: tumor tissue, sampled after IRX-2 immunotherapy. These receptors were collected from a human donor with breast cancer. CDR3s include the opening cysteine and the closing phenylalanine or tryptophan. A D gene is named only where the DNA matches it firmly. Clone size is not always given. Where it is, it says once, few, many or a class for expanded clones.

clone_size,v_call,j_call,d_call,cdr3_length,cdr3_aa,cdr3_nt
NA,TRBV9,TRBJ2-3,TRBD2,16,CASSAQRGGFTDTQYF,TGTGCCAGCAGCGCCCAGCGGGGGGGCTTCACAGATACGCAGTATTTT
NA,TRBV30,TRBJ1-5,NA,13,CAWSGGGNQPQHF,TGTGCCTGGAGTGGGGGGGGCAATCAGCCCCAGCATTTT
NA,TRBV12-5,TRBJ2-3,TRBD1,15,CASGRGQARTDTQYF,TGTGCTAGTGGTAGAGGACAGGCTCGCACAGATACGCAGTATTTT
NA,TRBV9,TRBJ2-3,NA,12,CASSVASDTQYF,TGTGCCAGCAGCGTAGCGTCCGATACGCAGTATTTT
NA,TRBV6-5,TRBJ1-1,TRBD1,13,CASSPGQSTEAFF,TGTGCCAGCAGTCCGGGACAGTCGACTGAAGCTTTCTTT
NA,TRBV28,TRBJ1-2,TRBD1,15,CASSLPQGVANGYTF,TGTGCCAGCAGTTTACCACAGGGGGTGGCCAATGGCTACACCTTC
NA,TRBV7-9,TRBJ2-1,NA,13,CASSLPQGNEQFF,TGTGCCAGCAGCCTCCCCCAGGGTAATGAGCAGTTCTTC
NA,TRBV27,TRBJ1-1,NA,14,CASSRREGSTEAFF,TGTGCCAGCAGTAGACGGGAGGGCAGCACTGAAGCTTTCTTT
NA,TRBV27,TRBJ2-2,TRBD1,15,CASNQGAGISGELFF,TGTGCCAGCAACCAGGGGGCGGGAATCTCCGGGGAGCTGTTTTTT
NA,TRBV19,TRBJ2-5,NA,14,CASSRGAFQETQYF,TGTGCCAGTAGTCGGGGGGCTTTCCAAGAGACCCAGTACTTC
NA,TRBV5-4,TRBJ1-2,NA,13,CASSPKGYNGYTF,TGTGCCAGCAGCCCCAAGGGTTATAATGGCTACACCTTC
NA,TRBV7-2,TRBJ1-2,NA,15,CASTLGLGQTYGYTF,TGTGCCAGCACCCTTGGGTTGGGTCAGACTTATGGCTACACCTTC
NA,TRBV28,TRBJ1-5,NA,12,CASSLLSQPQHF,TGTGCCAGCAGTTTGTTAAGTCAGCCCCAGCATTTT
NA,TRBV9,TRBJ2-7,NA,13,CASETMGVYEQYF,TGTGCCAGCGAAACTATGGGAGTGTACGAGCAGTACTTC
NA,TRBV18,TRBJ1-5,NA,15,CASSQREGSGQPQHF,TGTGCCAGCTCACAACGAGAGGGATCGGGTCAGCCCCAGCATTTT
NA,TRBV7-9,TRBJ1-2,NA,13,CASSLTEGYGYTF,TGTGCCAGCAGTCTCACAGAGGGCTATGGCTACACCTTC
NA,TRBV5-6,TRBJ2-5,NA,13,CASRFITQETQYF,TGTGCCAGCAGGTTTATCACACAAGAGACCCAGTACTTC
NA,TRBV4-1,TRBJ2-7,TRBD1,20,CASSQASYTPRTGGRYEQYF,TGCGCCAGCAGCCAAGCATCTTACACGCCGAGGACAGGGGGCCGATACGAGCAGTACTTC
NA,TRBV9,TRBJ2-5,TRBD1,15,CASSHSRQGEETQYF,TGTGCCAGCAGCCACTCCCGACAGGGGGAAGAGACCCAGTACTTC
NA,TRBV5-1,TRBJ2-1,TRBD2,17,CASSLNSGGGAYNEQFF,TGCGCCAGCAGCTTGAATAGCGGGGGGGGAGCCTACAATGAGCAGTTCTTC
NA,TRBV5-1,TRBJ1-3,TRBD1,14,CASSLDRGQNTIYF,TGCGCCAGCAGCTTGGACAGGGGGCAGAACACCATATATTTT
NA,TRBV5-1,TRBJ2-1,TRBD2,13,CASSERGGLEQFF,TGCGCCAGCAGCGAGCGGGGGGGCCTTGAGCAGTTCTTC
NA,TRBV7-8,TRBJ1-2,NA,15,CASSGERSPRYGYTF,TGTGCCAGCAGCGGCGAAAGGTCCCCCCGTTATGGCTACACCTTC
NA,TRBV27,TRBJ2-3,NA,14,CASSSPARTDTQYF,TGTGCCAGCAGTTCCCCAGCCAGAACAGATACGCAGTATTTT
NA,TRBV18,TRBJ2-5,NA,16,CASSPNRQLGPETQYF,TGTGCCAGCTCACCAAACCGCCAACTCGGACCAGAGACCCAGTACTTC
NA,TRBV12-5,TRBJ2-5,NA,15,CASGLGGASRETQYF,TGTGCTAGTGGCCTTGGGGGGGCATCGAGGGAGACCCAGTACTTC
NA,TRBV6-1,TRBJ1-4,NA,13,CAGSRKDNEKLFF,TGTGCCGGCTCACGGAAGGATAATGAAAAACTGTTTTTT
few,TRBV2,TRBJ1-2,NA,14,CASIPLITAYGYTF,TGTGCCAGCATACCTCTGATCACTGCCTATGGCTACACCTTC
NA,TRBV6-5,TRBJ2-2,TRBD1,15,CASSSGQGYTGELFF,TGTGCCAGCAGTTCGGGACAGGGGTACACCGGGGAGCTGTTTTTT
few,TRBV6-4,TRBJ2-3,TRBD2,13,CATGAGHTDTQYF,TGTGCCACCGGAGCGGGGCACACAGATACGCAGTATTTT
NA,TRBV11-2,TRBJ2-5,NA,15,CASSLRGRWGETQYF,TGTGCCAGCAGCTTGAGGGGCAGGTGGGGAGAGACCCAGTACTTC
NA,TRBV6-1,TRBJ2-3,NA,15,CASSEFGSNTDTQYF,TGTGCCAGCAGTGAATTCGGCAGTAACACAGATACGCAGTATTTT
once,TRBV27,TRBJ1-5,NA,16,CASLPGGRHSNQPQHF,TGTGCCAGCCTACCAGGAGGGCGGCATAGCAATCAGCCCCAGCATTTT
NA,TRBV10-3,TRBJ1-5,TRBD1,14,CASSQGARGQPQHF,TGTGCCAGTTCACAGGGGGCGCGAGGGCAGCCCCAGCATTTT
NA,TRBV4-1,TRBJ1-3,NA,14,CASTSRGGGTTIYF,TGCGCCAGCACCTCAAGAGGGGGGGGGACCACCATATATTTT
NA,TRBV21-1,TRBJ2-4,NA,14,CASSRDSTKNIQYF,TGTGCCAGCAGTAGGGACAGCACCAAAAACATTCAGTACTTC
NA,TRBV7-9,TRBJ2-5,NA,13,CASSVGAQETQYF,TGTGCCAGCAGCGTGGGGGCTCAGGAGACCCAGTACTTC
NA,TRBV28,TRBJ1-5,NA,15,CASRTTGLGVQPQHF,TGTGCCAGCAGGACGACAGGTTTAGGGGTTCAGCCCCAGCATTTT
once,TRBV20-1,TRBJ2-1,NA,11,CSSGFHNEQFF,TGCAGCTCGGGATTCCACAATGAGCAGTTCTTC
NA,TRBV10-1,TRBJ1-5,TRBD1,19,CASSESGNRGYTSNQPQHF,TGCGCCAGCAGTGAGTCCGGGAACAGGGGATATACGAGCAATCAGCCCCAGCATTTT
NA,TRBV7-8,TRBJ2-7,NA,12,CASSFGDYEQYF,TGTGCCAGCAGCTTCGGGGACTACGAGCAGTACTTC
NA,TRBV27,TRBJ2-5,NA,15,CASSPRWGNQETQYF,TGTGCCAGCAGCCCACGGTGGGGAAATCAAGAGACCCAGTACTTC
NA,TRBV10-2,TRBJ1-2,TRBD1,13,CASRKTGAGGYTF,TGCGCCAGCAGGAAGACAGGGGCGGGTGGCTACACCTTC
NA,TRBV6-1,TRBJ1-2,NA,18,CASSEALQGPAFIYGYTF,TGTGCCAGCAGTGAAGCGCTGCAGGGGCCGGCTTTTATTTATGGCTACACCTTC
once,TRBV18,TRBJ2-7,TRBD1,17,CASSPSMGQGGVYEQYF,TGTGCCAGCTCACCGTCCATGGGACAGGGAGGCGTCTACGAGCAGTACTTC
NA,TRBV2,TRBJ2-5,NA,12,CASRAEQETQYF,TGTGCCAGCAGGGCGGAGCAAGAGACCCAGTACTTC
NA,TRBV4-1,TRBJ1-1,TRBD1,15,CASSRPDREKTEAFF,TGCGCCAGCAGCCGACCCGACAGGGAGAAAACTGAAGCTTTCTTT
NA,TRBV28,TRBJ1-6,NA,15,CASSSAGGMNSPLHF,TGTGCCAGCAGTTCCGCGGGGGGCATGAATTCACCCCTCCACTTT
NA,TRBV5-4,TRBJ1-2,NA,13,CASAALGKYGYTF,TGTGCCAGCGCAGCGTTAGGGAAGTATGGCTACACCTTC